The sequence of this TCR beta chain was determined in a study of T-cell reconstitution after alpha-beta-depleted transplantation in children. Points from the study as a whole: Reportedly, roughly two months post-transplant, alpha-beta T cells arose from several hundred expanded graft clones. Newly made T cells mostly supplied T-cell counts and diversity one year after transplant.

This CDR3 spans 17 amino acids. Deletions cut 2 bases from V and 0 bases from J, with 15 bases between. The germline V gene encodes CDR1 SGHTA and CDR2 FQGNSA. As it was prepared, the TCRbeta library received unique molecular identifiers. A single record per CDR3 protein comes from TCRdb applying MiXCR to the PCR reads. The table lists 540,000 or so distinct CDR3 sequences, about 23% of them singletons. This clonotype appeared many times. Its antigen remains unknown. The sequence came from a boy under two years old who had a stem cell transplant for acute myeloid leukemia, so the T cells may come from the graft donor. The chain employs TRBV7-2 and TRBJ2-3; TRBD2 is a possible D gene (6 bases). The starting material was PBMCs, mostly from graft donor cells, obtained 360 days after TCRalphabeta/CD19-depleted stem cell transplant. The CDR3 DNA follows: TGTGCCAGCAGCTTACGCGGGGTTGCCTCTAGCACAGATACGCAGTATTTT. Its protein product is CASSLRGVASSTDTQYF.